Detailed here is one T cell receptor beta chain. The data derive from a study of metastatic and nonmetastatic thyroid tumors. No patient had received any treatment before thyroid surgery. The CDR3 consists of 15 residues. Germline V gene sequence: CDR1 SGHTA, CDR2 FQGNSA. Trimming cost V 4 bases and J 2 bases; bases outside gene matches: 8. Using MiXCR, TCRdb reanalyzed the PCR reads. The table lists approximately 86,000 clones, roughly an eighth of them singletons. Material for sequencing was tumor tissue. This TCR was recovered from a female donor with papillary thyroid cancer or a benign thyroid nodule (not recorded which). Some clones in this sample may be carry-over from other donors' samples. The V call is TRBV7-2, the J call TRBJ2-7; 7 bases agree with TRBD1. The CDR3 sequence is CASSSRQGFPYEQYF. CDR3 DNA: TGTGCCAGCAGCTCAAGACAGGGTTTCCCCTACGAGCAGTACTTC. The variable domain in full, with the rest retrieved from reference TRBV7-2 and TRBJ2-7, is GAGVSQSPSNKVTEKGKDVELRCDPISGHTALYWYRQSLGQGLEFLIYFQGNSAPDKSGLPSDRFSAERTGGSVSTLTIQRTQQEDSAVYLCASSSRQGFPYEQYFGPGTRLTVT.